This T cell receptor beta chain came from a study of cytomegalovirus exposure and HLA in healthy donors. Whole-study context: Tens of millions of unique TCR sequences came from HLA-typed donors in an early release. General study findings and limits: Researchers counted 180 or so TCR beta chains as cytomegalovirus-associated.

With 2 bases removed from V and 0 bases from J, the gap between germline ends came to 6 bases. The CDR3 has 14 residues. CDR1 and CDR2 (germline): MGHRA, YSYEKL. Of note for this clone: The antigen is undetermined.

PCR primers comprised 60 Vbeta and 13 Jbeta primers. The protocol was immunoSEQ multiplex PCR, while the TCRdb copy is restricted to in-frame clones and leaves out a portion. The listing records around 26,000 clones. The chain couples TRBV4-1 to TRBJ2-3; no reliable D call. The specimen sequenced was PBMCs. The receptor comes from a male donor in good health and CMV-seropositive. CDR3 amino acids: CASSQYSSTDTQYF. Written as DNA, the CDR3 is TGCGCCAGCAGCCAATACTCTAGCACAGATACGCAGTATTTT.